Listed here is a single TCR beta chain. This record belongs to a study of blood T cell repertoires in COVID-19. Whole-study context: COVID-19 samples, acute and convalescent, were from the United States, Italy and Spain. Nucleic acid was either cDNA or gDNA, and it came from T cells, B-cell-depleted T cells, or PBMCs.

As originally analysed: How many nucleated cells were present was estimated from reference gene primer amplification. Repertoires were generated with immunoSEQ multiplex PCR, while TCRdb's copy carries only in-frame clones and drops some. Clone size and V and J calls were adopted from that table, with D and trimming inferred from the DNA. The profile shows 35,000 to 50,000 clones, about 85% of them singletons. The germline gives CDR1 SGHDN, CDR2 FVKESK. The V end was cut by 4 bases, the J end by 4 bases, with 8 bases between. The CDR3 runs to 12 residues. This TCR was sampled from a human donor in a cohort sampled during active COVID-19. Input material: peripheral blood. The chain recombines TRBV14 with TRBJ2-7; no definite D call. The chain's CDR3 is CASSPATYEQYF. The DNA of the CDR3 is TGTGCCAGCAGCCCCGCCACATACGAGCAGTACTTC.